This T cell receptor (beta chain) was sequenced during a study of T cell responses to AZD1222 COVID-19 vaccine. Study-wide points: A mostly white British donor set with more females was recruited, and clonal diversity was possibly underestimated. Unmutated variant regions are reportedly targeted by nearly half of spike-specific TCRs.

Assay used: immunoSEQ multiplex PCR; TCRdb lists only in-frame clones, some missing. The sample records tens of thousands of clones, about nine tenths being singletons. About this clone: Its antigen is unknown.

V lost 9 bases and J 0 bases, leaving 18 bases between the germline ends. This CDR3 has 16 residues. CDR1 is MNHNY and CDR2 is SVGAGI in the germline V gene (reference sequence). The V and J genes are TRBV6-6 and TRBJ1-5, with TRBD1 as a possible D gene (6 bases). The receptor's source is an adult who received the MenACWY meningococcal vaccine as a control. This material consisted of peripheral blood, taken 28 days after the second dose of the MenACWY control vaccine. The CDR3 coding sequence is TGTGCCAGTACTATGGGGGGCGGAACTAGCAATCAGCCCCAGCATTTT. Protein sequence: CASTMGGGTSNQPQHF.